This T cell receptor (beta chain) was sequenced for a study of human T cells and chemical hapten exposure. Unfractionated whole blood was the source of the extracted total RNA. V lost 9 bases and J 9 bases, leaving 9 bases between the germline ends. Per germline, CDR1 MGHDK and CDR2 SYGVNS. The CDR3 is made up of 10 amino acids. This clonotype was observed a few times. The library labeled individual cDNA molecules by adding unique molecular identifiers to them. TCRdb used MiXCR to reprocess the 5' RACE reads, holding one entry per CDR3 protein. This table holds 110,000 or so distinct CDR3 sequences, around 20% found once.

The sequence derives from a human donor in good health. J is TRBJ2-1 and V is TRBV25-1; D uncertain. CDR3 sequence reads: CARPRVEQFF. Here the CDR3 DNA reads TGTGCCAGGCCCCGGGTTGAGCAGTTCTTC.